Detailed here is one TCR beta chain. Trimming shortened V by 4 bases and J by 7 bases, and 15 bases separated the two germline ends. Germline assignment: CDR1 SGHRS and CDR2 YFSETQ. The CDR3 sequence is 14 residues long. The data are from a study of T cells in Graves' hyperthyroidism and ophthalmopathy. Criteria for exclusion of patients were uncontrolled infection, other autoimmune disease, pregnancy or lactation. The investigators amplified TCR beta CDR3 regions from RNA transcripts. HTBI primers drove first-round RT-PCR of the TCR CDR3. TCRdb re-analysed the multiplex PCR reads in MiXCR, keeping a single row per CDR3 protein. The sample has 460,000 or so distinct CDR3 sequences, 13% to 15% seen once.

The specimen was blood. This sequence was found in a woman younger than 35 with Graves' hyperthyroidism. V is TRBV5-1 and J is TRBJ1-5; D gene unclear. This CDR3 reads CASSPGPPGQPQHF. The CDR3 nucleotides read TGCGCCAGCAGCCCTGGCCCCCCGGGGCAGCCCCAGCATTTT.